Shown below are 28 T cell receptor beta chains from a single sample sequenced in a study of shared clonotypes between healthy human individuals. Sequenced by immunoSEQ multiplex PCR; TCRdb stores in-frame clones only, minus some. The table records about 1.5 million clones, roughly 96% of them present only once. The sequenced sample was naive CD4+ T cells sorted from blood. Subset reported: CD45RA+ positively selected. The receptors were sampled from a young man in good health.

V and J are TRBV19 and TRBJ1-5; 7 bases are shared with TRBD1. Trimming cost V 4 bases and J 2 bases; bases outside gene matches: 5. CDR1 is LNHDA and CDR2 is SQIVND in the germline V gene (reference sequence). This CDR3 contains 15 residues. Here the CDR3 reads CASSTQGQGNQPQHF. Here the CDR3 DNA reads TGTGCCAGTAGTACCCAAGGACAGGGCAATCAGCCCCAGCATTTT.

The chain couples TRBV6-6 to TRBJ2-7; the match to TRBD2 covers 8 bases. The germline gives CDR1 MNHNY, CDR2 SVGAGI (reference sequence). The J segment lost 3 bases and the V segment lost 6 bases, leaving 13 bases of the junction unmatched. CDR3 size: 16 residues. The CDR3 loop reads CASSFRLAGQDYEQYF. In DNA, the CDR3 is TGTGCCAGCAGCTTCAGGTTAGCGGGGCAAGACTACGAGCAGTACTTC.

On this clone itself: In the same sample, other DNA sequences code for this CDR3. In DNA, the CDR3 is TGCGCCAGCAGCCAAGACACCGGGCCCGGGGAGCTGTTTTTT. Its protein product is CASSQDTGPGELFF. This chain uses TRBV4-1 with TRBJ2-2; no reliable D call. Between the trimmed V and J ends, which lost 0 bases and 6 bases, there was a span of 8 bases. This CDR3 comprises 14 residues. Germline V gene lookup returns CDR1 MGHRA and CDR2 YSYEKL.

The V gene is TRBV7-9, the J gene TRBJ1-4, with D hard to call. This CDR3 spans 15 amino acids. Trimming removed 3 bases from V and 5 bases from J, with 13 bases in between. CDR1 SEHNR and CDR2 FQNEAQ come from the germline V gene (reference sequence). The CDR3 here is CASSLEAAENEKLFF. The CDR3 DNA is TGTGCCAGCAGCTTGGAAGCGGCCGAGAATGAAAAACTGTTTTTT.

CDR3 DNA sequence: TGCGCCAGCAGTGATGTTAGCGGGAGAGGAGATACGCAGTATTTT. Its translation: CASSDVSGRGDTQYF. V usage is TRBV10-1 and J usage is TRBJ2-3, with 9 bases aligning to TRBD2. CDR1 is WNHNN and CDR2 is SYGVQD in the germline V gene (reference sequence). The CDR3 loop spans 15 amino acids. The V gene end was trimmed by 3 bases and the J gene end by 5 bases; junction bases not matched to a gene: 6.

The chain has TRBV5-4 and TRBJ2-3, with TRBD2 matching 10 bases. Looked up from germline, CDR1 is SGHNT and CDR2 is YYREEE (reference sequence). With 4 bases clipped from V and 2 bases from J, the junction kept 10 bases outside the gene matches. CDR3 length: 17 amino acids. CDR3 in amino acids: CASSAGKREGITDTQYF. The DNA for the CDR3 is TGTGCCAGCAGCGCGGGTAAGCGGGAGGGAATCACAGATACGCAGTATTTT.

This chain's CDR3 is CATSEGSINQPQHF. The CDR3 DNA follows: TGTGCCACCTCGGAGGGTAGTATCAATCAGCCCCAGCATTTT. This chain connects TRBV28 to TRBJ1-5, with D hard to call. The V and J ends lost 10 bases and 3 bases respectively, with 16 bases between them. CDR1 is MDHEN and CDR2 is SYDVKM in the germline V gene. This CDR3 has 14 amino acids.

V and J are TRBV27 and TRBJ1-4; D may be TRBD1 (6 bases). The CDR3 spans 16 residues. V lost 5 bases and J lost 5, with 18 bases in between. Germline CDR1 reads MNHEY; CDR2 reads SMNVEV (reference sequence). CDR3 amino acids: CASSLLAGTPNEKLFF. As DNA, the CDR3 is TGTGCCAGCAGTCTCCTGGCCGGGACACCGAATGAAAAACTGTTTTTT.

CDR3 nucleotide sequence: TGTGCCAGCAGCCCAGAGGGTTATCAGCCCCAGCATTTT. It yields the protein CASSPEGYQPQHF. The chain recombines TRBV11-2 with TRBJ1-5; D remains ambiguous. The V gene lost 5 bases and the J gene lost 5 bases, with 10 bases spanning the gap. The CDR3 contains 13 residues. Per the germline V gene, CDR1 is SGHAT and CDR2 is FQNNGV.

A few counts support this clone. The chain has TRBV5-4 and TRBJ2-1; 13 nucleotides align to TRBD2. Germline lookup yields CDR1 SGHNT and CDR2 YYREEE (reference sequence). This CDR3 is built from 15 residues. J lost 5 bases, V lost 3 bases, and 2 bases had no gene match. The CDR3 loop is CASSSGTSGDNEQFF. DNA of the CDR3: TGTGCCAGCAGCTCCGGGACTAGCGGGGACAATGAGCAGTTCTTC.

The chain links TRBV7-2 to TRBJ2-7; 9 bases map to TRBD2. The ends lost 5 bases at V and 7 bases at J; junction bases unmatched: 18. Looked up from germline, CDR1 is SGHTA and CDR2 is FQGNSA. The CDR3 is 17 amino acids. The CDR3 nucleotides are TGTGCCAGCAGCCGCAGTACGAGGGCGGGAGGGCCGAGGGAGCAGTACTTC. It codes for CASSRSTRAGGPREQYF.

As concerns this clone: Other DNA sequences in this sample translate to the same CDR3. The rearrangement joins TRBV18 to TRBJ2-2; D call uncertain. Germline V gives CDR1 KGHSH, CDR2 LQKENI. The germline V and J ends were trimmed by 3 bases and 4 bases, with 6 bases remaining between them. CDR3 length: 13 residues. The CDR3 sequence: CASSPLLTGELFF. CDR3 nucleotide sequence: TGTGCCAGCTCACCCCTTCTCACCGGGGAGCTGTTTTTT.

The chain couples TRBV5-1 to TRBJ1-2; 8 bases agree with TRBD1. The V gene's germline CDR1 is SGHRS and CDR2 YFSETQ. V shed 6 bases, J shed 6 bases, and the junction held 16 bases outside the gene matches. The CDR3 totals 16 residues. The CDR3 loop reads CASTPRMAGGDDGYTF. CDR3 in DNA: TGCGCCAGCACCCCGCGGATGGCAGGGGGCGATGATGGCTACACCTTC.

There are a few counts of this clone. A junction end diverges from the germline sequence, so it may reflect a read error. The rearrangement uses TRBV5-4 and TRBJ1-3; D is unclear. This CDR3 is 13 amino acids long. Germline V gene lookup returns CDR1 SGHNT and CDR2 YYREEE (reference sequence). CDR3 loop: CASRLAGGNTIYF. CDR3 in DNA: TGTGCCAGCAGATTGGCCGGCGGAAACACCATATATTTT. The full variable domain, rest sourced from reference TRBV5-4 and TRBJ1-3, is ETGVTQSPTHLIKTRGQQVTLRCSSQSGHNTVSWYQQALGQGPQFIFQYYREEENGRGNFPPRFSGLQFPNYSSELNVNALELDDSALYLCASRLAGGNTIYFGEGSWLTVV.

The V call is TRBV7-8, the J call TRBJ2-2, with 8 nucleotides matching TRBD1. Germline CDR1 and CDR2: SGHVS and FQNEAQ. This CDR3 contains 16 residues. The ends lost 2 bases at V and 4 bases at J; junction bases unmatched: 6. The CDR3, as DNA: TGTGCCAGCAGCTTAACGGACAGGGCGAGCACCGGGGAGCTGTTTTTT. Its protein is CASSLTDRASTGELFF.

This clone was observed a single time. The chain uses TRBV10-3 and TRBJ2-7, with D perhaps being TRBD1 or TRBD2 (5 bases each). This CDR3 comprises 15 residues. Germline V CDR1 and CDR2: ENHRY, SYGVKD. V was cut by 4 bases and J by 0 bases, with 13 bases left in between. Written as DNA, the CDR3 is TGTGCCATCAGTGGGGGCGGGCAGGCCTCCTACGAGCAGTACTTC. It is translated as CAISGGGQASYEQYF.

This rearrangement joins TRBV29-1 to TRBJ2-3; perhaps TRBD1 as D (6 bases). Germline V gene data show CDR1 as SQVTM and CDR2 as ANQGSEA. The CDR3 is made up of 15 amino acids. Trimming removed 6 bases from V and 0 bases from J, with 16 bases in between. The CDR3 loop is CSVAPRRGSTDTQYF. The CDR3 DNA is TGCAGCGTGGCCCCACGCAGGGGCAGCACAGATACGCAGTATTTT.

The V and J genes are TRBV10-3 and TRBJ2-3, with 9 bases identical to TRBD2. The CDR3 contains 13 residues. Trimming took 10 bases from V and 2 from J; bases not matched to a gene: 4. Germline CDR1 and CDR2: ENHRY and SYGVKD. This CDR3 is CATSGINTDTQYF. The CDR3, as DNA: TGTGCCACTAGCGGGATAAACACAGATACGCAGTATTTT.

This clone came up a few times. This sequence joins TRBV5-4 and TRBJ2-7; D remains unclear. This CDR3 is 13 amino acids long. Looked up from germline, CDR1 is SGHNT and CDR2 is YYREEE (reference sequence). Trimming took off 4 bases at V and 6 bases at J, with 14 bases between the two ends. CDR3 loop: CASSDNSFGEQYF. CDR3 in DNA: TGTGCCAGCAGCGATAACTCCTTTGGCGAGCAGTACTTC.

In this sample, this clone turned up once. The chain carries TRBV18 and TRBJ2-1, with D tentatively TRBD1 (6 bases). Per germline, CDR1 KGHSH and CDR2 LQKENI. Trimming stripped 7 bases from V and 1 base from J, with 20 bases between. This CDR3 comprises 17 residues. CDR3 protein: CASYLGAAPISYNEQFF. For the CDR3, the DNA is TGTGCCAGCTATTTGGGGGCCGCACCCATTTCCTACAATGAGCAGTTCTTC.

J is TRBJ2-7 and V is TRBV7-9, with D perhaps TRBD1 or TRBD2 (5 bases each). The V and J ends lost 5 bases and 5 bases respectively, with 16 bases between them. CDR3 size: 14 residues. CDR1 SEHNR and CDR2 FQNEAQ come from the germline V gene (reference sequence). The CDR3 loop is CASSPDGAIHEQYF. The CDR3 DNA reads TGTGCCAGCAGCCCGGACGGGGCTATCCACGAGCAGTACTTC.

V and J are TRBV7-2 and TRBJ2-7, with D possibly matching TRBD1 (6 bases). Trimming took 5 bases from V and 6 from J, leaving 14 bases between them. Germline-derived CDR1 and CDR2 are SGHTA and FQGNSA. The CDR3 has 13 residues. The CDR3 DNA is TGTGCCAGCAGCCTCACGGGACAATCCGAGCAGTACTTC. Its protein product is CASSLTGQSEQYF.

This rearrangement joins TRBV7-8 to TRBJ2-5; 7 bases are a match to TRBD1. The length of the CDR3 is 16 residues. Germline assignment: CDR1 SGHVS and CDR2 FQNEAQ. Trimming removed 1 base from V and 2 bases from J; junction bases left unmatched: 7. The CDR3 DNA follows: TGTGCCAGCAGCTTAGGGGACAGAGGCTTTCAAGAGACCCAGTACTTC. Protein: CASSLGDRGFQETQYF.

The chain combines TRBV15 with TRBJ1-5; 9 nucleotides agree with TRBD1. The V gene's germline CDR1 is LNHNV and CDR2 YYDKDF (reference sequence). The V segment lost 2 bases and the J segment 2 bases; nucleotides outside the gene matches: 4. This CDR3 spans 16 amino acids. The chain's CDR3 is CATSRNRGLGNQPQHF. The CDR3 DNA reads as TGTGCCACCAGCAGAAACAGGGGGCTGGGCAATCAGCCCCAGCATTTT.

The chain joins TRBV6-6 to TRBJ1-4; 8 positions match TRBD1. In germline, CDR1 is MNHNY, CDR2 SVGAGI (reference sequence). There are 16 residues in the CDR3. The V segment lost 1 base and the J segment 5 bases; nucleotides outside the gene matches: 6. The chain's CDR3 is CASSYFGTGRNEKLFF. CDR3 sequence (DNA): TGTGCCAGCAGTTACTTCGGGACAGGAAGAAATGAAAAACTGTTTTTT.

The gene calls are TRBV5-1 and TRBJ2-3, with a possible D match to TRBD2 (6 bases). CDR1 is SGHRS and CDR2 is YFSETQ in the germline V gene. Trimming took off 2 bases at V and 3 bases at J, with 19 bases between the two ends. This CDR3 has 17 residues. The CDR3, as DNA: TGCGCCAGCAGCTTAGGCGGGACGGCGGAATTGACAGATACGCAGTATTTT. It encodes CASSLGGTAELTDTQYF.

The CDR3 region has the DNA TGTGCCAGCAGCTTAAGTAGGGACCCGGGGGTAGATACGCAGTATTTT. Translation: CASSLSRDPGVDTQYF. The chain has TRBV7-2 and TRBJ2-3, with D possibly TRBD2 on 6 matching bases. Trimming left V 2 bases short and J 5 bases short, with 17 bases between. This CDR3 is built from 16 residues. CDR1 SGHTA and CDR2 FQGNSA come from the germline V gene. Filled out from reference TRBV7-2 and TRBJ2-3, the complete variable domain reads GAGVSQSPSNKVTEKGKDVELRCDPISGHTALYWYRQSLGQGLEFLIYFQGNSAPDKSGLPSDRFSAERTGGSVSTLTIQRTQQEDSAVYLCASSLSRDPGVDTQYFGPGTRLTVL.

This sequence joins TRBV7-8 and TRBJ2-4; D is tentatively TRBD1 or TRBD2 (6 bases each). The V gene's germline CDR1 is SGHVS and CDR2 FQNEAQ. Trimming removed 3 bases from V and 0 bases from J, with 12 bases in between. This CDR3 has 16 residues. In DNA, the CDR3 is TGTGCCAGCAGCTTCAGAGGGGGGATAGCCAAAAACATTCAGTACTTC. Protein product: CASSFRGGIAKNIQYF.